This paragraph reports one T cell receptor (beta chain). This likely stems from a read error, as it lies one base from a far larger clone. Trimming cost V 6 bases and J 7 bases, with 16 bases left between them. Germline V gene sequence: CDR1 SNHLY, CDR2 FYNNEI. The CDR3 runs 14 residues. The data derive from a study of regulatory T cells in long-lasting Graves disease. Arm-PCR of CDR3 regions and iRepertoire HTBI primers were used to build TCR beta libraries. TCRdb re-derived calls from the multiplex PCR reads in MiXCR, one entry per CDR3 protein. The sample includes approximately 300,000 distinct CDR3 sequences, 15% to 20% seen only once; the top ten take 35% to 45%. Stated time point: newly diagnosed GD, antithyroid drugs for less than 3 months. From PBMCs, RNA was extracted and then used to make the TCR library.

The chain recombines TRBV2 with TRBJ1-5, with D possibly TRBD1 on 6 matching bases. Sequencing used peripheral blood mononuclear cells (PBMCs), obtained at new diagnosis, from a patient treated with antithyroid drugs. The sequence came from a female donor with Graves disease. CDR3 region: CASSPQGISQPQHF. The CDR3 nucleotides are TGTGCCAGCAGCCCTCAGGGGATAAGCCAGCCCCAGCATTTT.